The clone carrying this T cell receptor (beta chain) was counted once. The target antigen is unknown. The junction departs from the called germline gene at one end, perhaps through a read error. TCRdb keeps only in-frame clones here, not all; method: immunoSEQ multiplex PCR. The sample lists approximately 810,000 clones; 85% to 95% were seen once. The sample is drawn from a study of shared clonotypes between healthy human individuals. Regarding the study as a whole: Clonotypes which were not shared had lower generation probabilities than clonotypes that all four donors shared.

The CDR3 contains 18 residues. Germline lookup yields CDR1 SEHNR and CDR2 FQNEAQ (reference sequence). Naive CD8 cells were CD45RO-negative, positively selected for CCR7, excluding terminally differentiated effector memory CD45RA+ cells. All the donors were Caucasian adults who lived in Nashville, Tennessee. The rearrangement links TRBV7-9 to TRBJ1-5, with TRBD1 as a possible D gene (5 bases). The sequencing sample was made of naive CD8+ T cells sorted from blood. The source of this sequence is a young man in good health. CDR3 region: CASSLAEDWGFSNQPQHF. The CDR3 DNA follows: TGTGCCAGCAGCCTAGCTGAAGATTGGGGGTTTAGCAATCAGCCCCAGCATTTT.